This paragraph covers one T cell receptor (beta chain) sequence. This sample is part of a study of blood T cell repertoires in COVID-19. Study information: Whether acute or convalescent, the COVID-19 samples came from the United States, Italy and Spain. Sample material is recorded as cDNA or gDNA derived from T cells, B-cell-depleted T cells, or PBMCs.

V gave up 0 bases and J gave up 6 bases, with 6 bases separating them. Germline V gene data show CDR1 as SGHNT and CDR2 as YENEEA. The CDR3 is 12 residues long. Authors' data handling: Estimates of nucleated cell counts were drawn from the amplification of reference gene primers. Assay used: immunoSEQ multiplex PCR; TCRdb lists only in-frame clones, some missing. V and J calls and clone size follow that table, whereas D and trimming were derived from the DNA. Among roughly 190,000 clones, around 83% were seen once, and the ten largest hold just under 8.5%. This sequence was found in a woman aged 55-75 years with acute or convalescent COVID-19. Sequenced: peripheral blood. V usage is TRBV11-3 and J usage is TRBJ2-7, with D perhaps TRBD1 (5 bases). The CDR3 sequence: CASSLDGAEQYV. In DNA, the CDR3 is TGTGCCAGCAGCTTAGATGGGGCCGAGCAGTACGTC.